The source of this TCR beta chain is a study of PD-L1 blockade in urothelial cancer listed by TCRdb under 2017. The study in broad terms: Therapy was started at some point between 2013 and 2015 for all patients, and atezolizumab 1,200 mg was administered intravenously every 3 weeks. About 90% of the roughly 29 patients were identified as males with urothelial cancer of bladder origin, and a prior smoking history was reported by 18 of 29 patients. An ECOG performance status of 0 or 1 was recorded for the patients, and 0 to 3 prior chemotherapy regimens had been received by the patients. Blood samples were analyzed at two time points: 3 weeks after treatment start (second dose) and 6 weeks after treatment start. A median of approximately 140,000 T cells and some 90,000 unique TCRs was obtained from blood samples, and a median clonality of 0.080 was observed. Somatic, immune and clinical correlates of response to PD-L1 blockade with atezolizumab in urothelial cancer were the focus of an exploratory multi-omic analysis. Pretreatment tumor samples, along with matched peripheral blood collected serially before and after atezolizumab treatment, underwent TCR sequencing. Progression-free survival longer than 6 months counted as durable clinical benefit, and TCR features were additionally tested against both progression-free and overall survival. In the same patients, pretreatment tumors underwent whole exome sequencing and RNA sequencing in addition to TCR sequencing. Durable clinical benefit was achieved by nine patients and was not achieved by 20 patients. Pretreatment blood TCR-seq was available for twenty-nine patients, at least one posttreatment blood collection was obtained for around 25 patients, and tumor TCR-seq was available for around 25 patients.

As to this clone: Its antigen target is currently unknown. The record has no base qualities; no much larger clone is one base away.

A total of 25 to 30 patients with locally advanced or metastatic urothelial carcinoma, treated at Memorial Sloan Kettering on a trial protocol, made up the cohort. Peripheral blood mononuclear cells were collected pretreatment and during treatment, at between 1 and 8 total time points per patient. The Qiagen DNeasy Blood extraction kit was used to purify genomic DNA from total PBMCs and tumor samples. PBMCs were collected pretreatment and during treatment, and were isolated and stored as previously described. Study-level results and caveats: At 3 weeks after the start of treatment, tumor-associated TCR clones in peripheral blood had expanded more in patients with durable benefit (n of about 22, p = 0.022). Improved progression-free and overall survival was found to be associated with pretreatment peripheral blood TCR clonality below the median. Because the sample size was small (n = 29) and many of the analyses were exploratory, the results are meant to be hypothesis-generating.

Each PCR received spiked-in synthetic TCR analog templates so that absolute template abundance could be estimated from read counts. The immunoSEQ assay used bias-controlled V and J gene primers to amplify TCRbeta CDR3 regions from genomic DNA. Rearranged TCRbeta segments were sequenced at approximately 20X coverage. Regarding the original processing steps: Clustering was used to correct sequencing errors, and CDR3s were annotated against IMGT to assign V, D and J genes. Out-of-frame and stop-codon sequences were excluded, and only productive TCRbeta rearrangements were used in downstream analyses. To compute clonality, Shannon entropy was normalized by the log of the number of unique productive sequences and then subtracted from one. Fisher's exact test with Benjamini-Hochberg correction, using a cutoff of adjusted p below 0.01, was how clones that differed between time points or between blood and tumor were identified. This is the immuneACCESS table as TCRdb keeps it, with only in-frame sequences that have V and J called. A part of the clones is gone; compared with another copy, unresolved V genes explain less than half, and the rest is unexplained. The V and J calls and clone size are taken from that table; D and trimming were inferred from the DNA. This sample comprises some 42,000 clones, 81% of them detected only once. Of the sample, 2.5% to 3% is held by the ten largest clones.

CDR3 length: 13 amino acids, cysteine to phenylalanine. Of the read, only the CDR3 DNA is kept; its 39 bases are in frame from base 1. CDR1 and CDR2 are read off the germline V gene (reference sequence) as SEHNR and FQNEAQ. The junction shows trimming of 5 bases on V and 5 bases on J, and the gene matches do not reach 2 bases of it. The source is a man in his 70s with urothelial cancer. This material consisted of PBMCs, taken around atezolizumab (anti-PD-L1) treatment. The V and J genes are TRBV7-9 and TRBJ1-1; 10 nucleotides in the junction match TRBD1. This receptor has the CDR3 CASSEGQGTEAFF. In nucleotide form, the sequence is TGTGCCAGCAGCGAGGGACAGGGGACTGAAGCTTTCTTT.